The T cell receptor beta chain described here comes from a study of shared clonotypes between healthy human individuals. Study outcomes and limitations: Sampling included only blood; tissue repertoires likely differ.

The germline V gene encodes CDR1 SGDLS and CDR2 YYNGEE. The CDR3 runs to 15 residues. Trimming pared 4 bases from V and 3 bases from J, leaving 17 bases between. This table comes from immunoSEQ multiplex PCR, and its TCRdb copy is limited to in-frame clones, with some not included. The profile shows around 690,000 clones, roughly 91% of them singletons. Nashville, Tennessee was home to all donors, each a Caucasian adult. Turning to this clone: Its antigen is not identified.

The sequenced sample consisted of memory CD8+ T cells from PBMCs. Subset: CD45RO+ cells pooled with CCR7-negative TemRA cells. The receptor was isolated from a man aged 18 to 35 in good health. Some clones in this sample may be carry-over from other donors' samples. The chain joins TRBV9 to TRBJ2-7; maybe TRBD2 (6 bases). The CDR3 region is CASSYGSALGYEQYF. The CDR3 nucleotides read TGTGCCAGCAGCTACGGGAGCGCCCTGGGCTACGAGCAGTACTTC. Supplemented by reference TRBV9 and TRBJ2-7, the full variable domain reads DSGVTQTPKHLITATGQRVTLRCSPRSGDLSVYWYQQSLDQGLQFLIQYYNGEERAKGNILERFSAQQFPDLHSELNLSSLELGDSALYFCASSYGSALGYEQYFGPGTRLTVT.